This section outlines one TCR beta chain sequence together with its context. There is no known antigen for this receptor. No base quality values were provided; no much bigger clone lies one nucleotide off. PBMCs were isolated by Ficoll-Paque density gradient centrifugation. The sample is drawn from a study of T-cell memory formation after mild COVID-19 (dated by TCRdb to about 2021). For the wider study: TCR sequence clusters from the two donors were largely donor specific. In two donors, T-cell clones that expanded and contracted after mild COVID-19 were tracked by sequencing TCRalpha and TCRbeta repertoires over time. Two young, previously healthy adult volunteers, one female and one male, were included in the cohort.

The investigation overall reported the following: The second-wave clones that peaked on day 37 were not confirmed to be SARS-CoV-2 specific. Only two mild cases were covered by the study, and larger cohorts that include severe cases with pre-infection samples were considered necessary. Balanced CD4/CD8 phenotypes were observed for clones contracting from day 15 to 85, whereas a bias towards CD4+ was observed for a second wave of clones expanding from day 15 to 37. Contracting CD4+ clones appeared mostly in the CM and EM memory subsets, whereas CD8+ clones were enriched in EMRA. Some responding clones were detected in pre-infection memory, which suggested that pre-existing cross-reactive memory T cells had joined the SARS-CoV-2 response.

The CDR3 numbers 15 residues from cysteine through phenylalanine. The only DNA kept is the CDR3, 45 bases in frame from the first base. V drops 6 bases and J drops 3 bases, leaving 17 bases in between. Sequencing instrument: Illumina NovaSeq 6000. Using 5'RACE with constant-segment primers, TCRalpha and TCRbeta cDNA libraries were constructed, with sample barcodes and unique molecular identifiers added in the process. RNA was extracted from every sample with Trizol reagent. Amplification of the libraries took two PCR steps, and the second step added a second sample barcode plus Illumina TruSeq adapters. Sequencing of the libraries was done on an Illumina NovaSeq, producing 2 x 150 bp paired-end reads. For the original study's pipeline: With migec v1.2.7, reads were demultiplexed and then collapsed into UMI-guided consensus sequences. Using mixcr v2.1.11, UMI consensuses were aligned to TRA and TRB V and J templates and then assembled into clonotypes. Clonotypes were classified as expanded or contracted when called significant by both edgeR and NoisET, with noise models trained on biological replicates. For edgeR calls, a false discovery rate-adjusted p below 0.01 and a log2 fold-change threshold of 1 were applied. As an exploratory analysis of dynamics, PCA with hierarchical clustering was applied to max-normalized trajectories of the 1000 most abundant clonotypes. Separately sequenced CD4+ and CD8+ repertoires were used to assign the CD4 or CD8 phenotype of responding clones. TCRdb took the public reads, trimmed them with fastp at Q25, ran MiXCR for clone calling and kept in-frame beta chains. Rows with a matching CDR3 protein are joined into one entry that keeps the most common DNA and genes. TCRdb's processing, not the authors', yielded these V and J calls. For this sample the table gives 45,000 to 55,000 distinct CDR3 sequences, of which roughly 7% were detected only once. The top ten clones comprise roughly 1.5% of the sample.

The chain was built from TRBV12-3 or TRBV12-4 and TRBJ1-1, with the D gene uncertain. This receptor was taken from a man between 18 and 29 years old who had mild COVID-19 (a few samples of this study predate the infection). The sample titles of this study are shuffled in the database, so cell type and time point are left out; the donor was told from shared clones. Source material: PBMCs or a T cell subset sorted from them (not recorded which). Here the CDR3 is given as CASRPGSWADTEAFF. DNA sequence: TGTGCCAGCAGACCGGGATCTTGGGCGGACACTGAAGCTTTCTTT.